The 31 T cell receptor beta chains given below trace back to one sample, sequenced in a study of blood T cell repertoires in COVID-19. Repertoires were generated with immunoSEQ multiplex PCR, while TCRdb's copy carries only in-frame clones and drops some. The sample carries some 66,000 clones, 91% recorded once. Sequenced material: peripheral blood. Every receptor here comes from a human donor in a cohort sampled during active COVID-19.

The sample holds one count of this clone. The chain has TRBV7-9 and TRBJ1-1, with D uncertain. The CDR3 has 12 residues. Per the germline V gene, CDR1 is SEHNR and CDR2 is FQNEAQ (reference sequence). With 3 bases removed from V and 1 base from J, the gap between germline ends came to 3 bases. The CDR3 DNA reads TGTGCCAGCAGCTTTAGGAACACTGAAGCTTTCTTT. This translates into CASSFRNTEAFF.

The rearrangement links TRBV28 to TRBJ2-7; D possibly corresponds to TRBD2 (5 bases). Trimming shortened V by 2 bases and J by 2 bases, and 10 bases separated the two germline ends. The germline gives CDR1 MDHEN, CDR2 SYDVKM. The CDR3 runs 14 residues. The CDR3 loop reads CASSLSQTTYEQYF. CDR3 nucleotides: TGTGCCAGCAGTTTAAGTCAGACTACCTACGAGCAGTACTTC. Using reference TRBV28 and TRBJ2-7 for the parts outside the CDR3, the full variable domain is DVKVTQSSRYLVKRTGEKVFLECVQDMDHENMFWYRQDPGLGLRLIYFSYDVKMKEKGDIPEGYSVSREKKERFSLILESASTNQTSMYLCASSLSQTTYEQYFGPGTRLTVT.

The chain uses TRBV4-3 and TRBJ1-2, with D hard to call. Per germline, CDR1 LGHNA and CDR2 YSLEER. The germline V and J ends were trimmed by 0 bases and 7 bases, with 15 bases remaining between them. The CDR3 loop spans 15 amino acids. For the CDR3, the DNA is TGCGCCAGCAGCCAAGATGAGTCCTCTCGGGGTGGCTACACCTTC. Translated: CASSQDESSRGGYTF.

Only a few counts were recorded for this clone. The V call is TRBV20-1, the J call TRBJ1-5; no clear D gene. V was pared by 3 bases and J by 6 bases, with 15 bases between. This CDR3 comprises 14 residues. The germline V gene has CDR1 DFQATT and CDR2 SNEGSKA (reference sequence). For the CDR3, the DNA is TGCAGTGCTAGTACGTCGGGTCTCGGTCAGCCCCAGCATTTT. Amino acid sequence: CSASTSGLGQPQHF.

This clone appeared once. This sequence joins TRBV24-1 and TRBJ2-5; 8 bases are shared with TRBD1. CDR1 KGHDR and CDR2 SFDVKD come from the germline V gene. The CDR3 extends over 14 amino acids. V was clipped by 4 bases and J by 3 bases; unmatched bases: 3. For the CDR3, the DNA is TGTGCCACCAGTGACACGGACAGGGAAGAGACCCAGTACTTC. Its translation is CATSDTDREETQYF.

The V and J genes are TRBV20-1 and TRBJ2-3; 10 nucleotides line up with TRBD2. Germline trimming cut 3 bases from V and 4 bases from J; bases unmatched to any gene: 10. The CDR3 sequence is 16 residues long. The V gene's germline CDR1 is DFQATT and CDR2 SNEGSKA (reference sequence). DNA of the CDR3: TGCAGTGCTAGTGCCACAGCGGGGGGGCGGCCAGATACGCAGTATTTT. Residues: CSASATAGGRPDTQYF.

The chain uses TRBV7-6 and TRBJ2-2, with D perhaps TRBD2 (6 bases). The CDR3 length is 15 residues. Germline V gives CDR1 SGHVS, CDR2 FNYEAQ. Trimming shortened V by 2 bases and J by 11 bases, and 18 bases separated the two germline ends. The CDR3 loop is CASSLTYTGEGELFF. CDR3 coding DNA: TGTGCCAGCAGCTTAACCTACACGGGGGAAGGAGAGCTGTTTTTT.

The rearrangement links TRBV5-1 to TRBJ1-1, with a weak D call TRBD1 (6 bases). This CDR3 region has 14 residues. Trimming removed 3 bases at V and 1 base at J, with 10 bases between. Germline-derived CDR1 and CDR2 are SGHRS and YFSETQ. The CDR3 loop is CASSSLQGNTEAFF. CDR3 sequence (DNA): TGCGCCAGCAGCTCCTTACAGGGGAACACTGAAGCTTTCTTT. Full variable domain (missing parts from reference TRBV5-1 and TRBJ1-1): KAGVTQTPRYLIKTRGQQVTLSCSPISGHRSVSWYQQTPGQGLQFLFEYFSETQRNKGNFPGRFSGRQFSNSRSEMNVSTLELGDSALYLCASSSLQGNTEAFFGQGTRLTVV.

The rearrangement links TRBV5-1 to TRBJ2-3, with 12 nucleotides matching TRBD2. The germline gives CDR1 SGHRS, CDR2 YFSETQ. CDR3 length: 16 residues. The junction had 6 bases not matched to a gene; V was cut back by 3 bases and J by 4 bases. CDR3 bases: TGCGCCAGCAGCTCCTGGACTAGCGGGATCCCAGATACGCAGTATTTT. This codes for CASSSWTSGIPDTQYF.

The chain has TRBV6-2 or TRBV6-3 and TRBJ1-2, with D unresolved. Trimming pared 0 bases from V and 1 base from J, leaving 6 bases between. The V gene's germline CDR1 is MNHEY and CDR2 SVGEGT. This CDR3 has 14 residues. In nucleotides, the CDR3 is TGTGCCAGCAGTTACTCACCAGGTAACTATGGCTACACCTTC. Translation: CASSYSPGNYGYTF.

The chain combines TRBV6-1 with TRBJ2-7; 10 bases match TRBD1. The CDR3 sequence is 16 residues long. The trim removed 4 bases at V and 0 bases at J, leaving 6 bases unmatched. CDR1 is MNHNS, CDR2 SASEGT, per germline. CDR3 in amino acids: CASSAPDRGASYEQYF. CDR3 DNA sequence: TGTGCCAGCAGTGCCCCGGACAGGGGGGCCTCCTACGAGCAGTACTTC.

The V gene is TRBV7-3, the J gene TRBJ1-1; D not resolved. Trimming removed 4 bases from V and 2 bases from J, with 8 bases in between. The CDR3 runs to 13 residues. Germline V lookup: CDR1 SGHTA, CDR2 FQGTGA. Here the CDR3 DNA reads TGTGCCAGCAGCTCCACAAGAAACACTGAAGCTTTCTTT. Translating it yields CASSSTRNTEAFF.

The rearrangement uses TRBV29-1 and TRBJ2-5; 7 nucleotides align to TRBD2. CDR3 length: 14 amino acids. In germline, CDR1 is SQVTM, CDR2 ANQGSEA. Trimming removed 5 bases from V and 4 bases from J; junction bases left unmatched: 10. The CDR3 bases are TGCAGCGTTTCTCCACTAGGCGGGGGAGAGACCCAGTACTTC. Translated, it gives CSVSPLGGGETQYF.

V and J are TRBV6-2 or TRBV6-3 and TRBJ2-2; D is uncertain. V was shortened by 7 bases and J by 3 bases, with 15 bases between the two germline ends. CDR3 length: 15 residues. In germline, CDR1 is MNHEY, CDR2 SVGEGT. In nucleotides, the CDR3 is TGTGCCAGCATCCCTCGTCGACAACACACCGGGGAGCTGTTTTTT. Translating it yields CASIPRRQHTGELFF.

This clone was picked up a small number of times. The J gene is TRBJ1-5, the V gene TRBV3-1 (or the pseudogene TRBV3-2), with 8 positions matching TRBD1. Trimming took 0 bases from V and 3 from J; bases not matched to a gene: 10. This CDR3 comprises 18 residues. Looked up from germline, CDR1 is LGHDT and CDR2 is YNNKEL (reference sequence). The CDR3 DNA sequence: TGTGCCAGCAGCCAAGATGTCGGACAGGGTCTTTACAATCAGCCCCAGCATTTT. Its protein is CASSQDVGQGLYNQPQHF.

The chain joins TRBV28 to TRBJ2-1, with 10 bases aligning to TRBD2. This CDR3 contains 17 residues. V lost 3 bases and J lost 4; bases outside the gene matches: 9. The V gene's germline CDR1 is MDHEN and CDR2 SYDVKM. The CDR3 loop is CASSLLASGSLYNEQFF. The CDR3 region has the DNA TGTGCCAGCAGTTTGTTGGCTAGCGGGAGTCTATACAATGAGCAGTTCTTC.

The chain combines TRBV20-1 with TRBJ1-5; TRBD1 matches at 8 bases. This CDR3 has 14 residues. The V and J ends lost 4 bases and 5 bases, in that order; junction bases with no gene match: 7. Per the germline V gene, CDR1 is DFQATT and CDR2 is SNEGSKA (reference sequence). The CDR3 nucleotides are TGCAGTGCTAATGACAGGGGAGCGTATCAGCCCCAGCATTTT. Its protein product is CSANDRGAYQPQHF.

CDR3 nucleotide sequence: TGTGCCAGCAGGGGACAGGGGAGCTCCTACGAGCAGTACTTC. This codes for CASRGQGSSYEQYF. The genes are TRBV28 and TRBJ2-7; TRBD1 aligns across 10 bases. The germline V gene encodes CDR1 MDHEN and CDR2 SYDVKM. The V and J ends lost 6 bases and 0 bases, in that order; junction bases with no gene match: 2. The CDR3 extends over 14 amino acids. Supplemented by reference TRBV28 and TRBJ2-7, the full variable domain reads DVKVTQSSRYLVKRTGEKVFLECVQDMDHENMFWYRQDPGLGLRLIYFSYDVKMKEKGDIPEGYSVSREKKERFSLILESASTNQTSMYLCASRGQGSSYEQYFGPGTRLTVT.

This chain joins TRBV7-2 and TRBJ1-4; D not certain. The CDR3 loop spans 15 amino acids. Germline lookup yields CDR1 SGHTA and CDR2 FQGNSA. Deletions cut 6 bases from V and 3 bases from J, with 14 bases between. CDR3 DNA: TGTGCCAGCAGTCCATATGGAGCCGCTAATGAAAAACTGTTTTTT. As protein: CASSPYGAANEKLFF. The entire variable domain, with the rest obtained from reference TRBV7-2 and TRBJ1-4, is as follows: GAGVSQSPSNKVTEKGKDVELRCDPISGHTALYWYRQSLGQGLEFLIYFQGNSAPDKSGLPSDRFSAERTGGSVSTLTIQRTQQEDSAVYLCASSPYGAANEKLFFGSGTQLSVL.

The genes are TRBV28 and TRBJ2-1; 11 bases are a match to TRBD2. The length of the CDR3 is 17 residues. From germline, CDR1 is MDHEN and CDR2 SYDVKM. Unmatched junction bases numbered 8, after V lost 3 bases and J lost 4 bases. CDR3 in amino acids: CASSLSAGTSGYNEQFF. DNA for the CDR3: TGTGCCAGCAGTTTGAGTGCTGGGACTAGCGGTTACAATGAGCAGTTCTTC. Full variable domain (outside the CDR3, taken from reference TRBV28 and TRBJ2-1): DVKVTQSSRYLVKRTGEKVFLECVQDMDHENMFWYRQDPGLGLRLIYFSYDVKMKEKGDIPEGYSVSREKKERFSLILESASTNQTSMYLCASSLSAGTSGYNEQFFGPGTRLTVL.

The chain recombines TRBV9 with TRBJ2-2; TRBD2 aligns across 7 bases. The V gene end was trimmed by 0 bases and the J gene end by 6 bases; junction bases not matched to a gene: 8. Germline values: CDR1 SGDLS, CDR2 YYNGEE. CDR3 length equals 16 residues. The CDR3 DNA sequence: TGTGCCAGCAGCGTAGCACTAGCGAGGTTCGCCGGGGAGCTGTTTTTT. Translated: CASSVALARFAGELFF.

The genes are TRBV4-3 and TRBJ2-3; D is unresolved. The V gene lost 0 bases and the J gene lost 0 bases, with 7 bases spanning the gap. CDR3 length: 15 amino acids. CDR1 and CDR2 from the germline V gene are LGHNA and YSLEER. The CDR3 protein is CASSQDVASTDTQYF. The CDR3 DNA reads TGCGCCAGCAGCCAAGATGTGGCCAGCACAGATACGCAGTATTTT.

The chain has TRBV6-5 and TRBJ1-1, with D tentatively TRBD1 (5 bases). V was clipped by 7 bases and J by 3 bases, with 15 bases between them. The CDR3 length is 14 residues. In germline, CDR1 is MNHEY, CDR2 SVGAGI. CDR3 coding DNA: TGTGCCAGCAAGTCGGTAGGCAGGGACACTGAAGCTTTCTTT. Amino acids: CASKSVGRDTEAFF.

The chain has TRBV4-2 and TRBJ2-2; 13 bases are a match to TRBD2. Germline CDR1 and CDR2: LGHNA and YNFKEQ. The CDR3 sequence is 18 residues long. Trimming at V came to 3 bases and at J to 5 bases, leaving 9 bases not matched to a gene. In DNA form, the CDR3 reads TGTGCCAGCAGCCAGATGGGGACTAGCGGGGAGGGGACCGGGGAGCTGTTTTTT. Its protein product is CASSQMGTSGEGTGELFF.

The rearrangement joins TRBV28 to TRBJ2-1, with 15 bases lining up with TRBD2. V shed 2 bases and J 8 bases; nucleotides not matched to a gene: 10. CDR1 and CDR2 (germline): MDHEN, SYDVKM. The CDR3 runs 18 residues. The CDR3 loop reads CASSLASGLAGGQDEQFF. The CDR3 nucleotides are TGTGCCAGCAGTTTAGCCTCAGGACTAGCGGGAGGGCAGGATGAGCAGTTCTTC.

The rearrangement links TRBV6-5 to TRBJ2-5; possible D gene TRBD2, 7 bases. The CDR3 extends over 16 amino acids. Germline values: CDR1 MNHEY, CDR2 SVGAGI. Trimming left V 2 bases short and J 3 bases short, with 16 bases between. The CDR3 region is CASSYRGGASKETQYF. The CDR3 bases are TGTGCCAGCAGTTACCGCGGGGGCGCTTCGAAAGAGACCCAGTACTTC.

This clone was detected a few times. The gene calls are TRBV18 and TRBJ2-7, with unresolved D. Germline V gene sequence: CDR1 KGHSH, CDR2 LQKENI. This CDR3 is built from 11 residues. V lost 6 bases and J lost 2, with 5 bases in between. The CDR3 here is CASSGAYEQYF. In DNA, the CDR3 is TGTGCCAGCTCCGGTGCCTACGAGCAGTACTTC. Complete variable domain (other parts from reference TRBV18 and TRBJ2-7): NAGVMQNPRHLVRRRGQEARLRCSPMKGHSHVYWYRQLPEEGLKFMVYLQKENIIDESGMPKERFSAEFPKEGPSILRIQQVVRGDSAAYFCASSGAYEQYFGPGTRLTVT.

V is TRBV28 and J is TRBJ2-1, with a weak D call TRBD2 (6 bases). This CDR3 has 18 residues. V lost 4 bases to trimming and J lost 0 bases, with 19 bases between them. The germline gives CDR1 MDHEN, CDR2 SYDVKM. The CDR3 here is CASSSVLAYKSSYNEQFF. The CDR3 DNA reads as TGTGCCAGCAGTTCCGTACTAGCCTACAAGAGCTCCTACAATGAGCAGTTCTTC.

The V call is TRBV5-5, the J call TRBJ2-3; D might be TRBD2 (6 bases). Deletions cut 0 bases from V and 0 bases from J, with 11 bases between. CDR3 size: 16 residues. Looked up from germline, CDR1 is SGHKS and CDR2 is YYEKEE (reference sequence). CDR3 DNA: TGTGCCAGCAGCTTGGGGGGCGGGGCGAGCACAGATACGCAGTATTTT. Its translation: CASSLGGGASTDTQYF.

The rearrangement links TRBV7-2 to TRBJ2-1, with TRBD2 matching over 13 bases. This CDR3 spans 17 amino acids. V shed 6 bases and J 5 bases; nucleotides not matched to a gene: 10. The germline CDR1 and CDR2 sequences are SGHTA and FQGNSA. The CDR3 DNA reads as TGTGCCAGCAGTCCTACTAGCGGGGGGGCTGGGAACAATGAGCAGTTCTTC. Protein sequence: CASSPTSGGAGNNEQFF.

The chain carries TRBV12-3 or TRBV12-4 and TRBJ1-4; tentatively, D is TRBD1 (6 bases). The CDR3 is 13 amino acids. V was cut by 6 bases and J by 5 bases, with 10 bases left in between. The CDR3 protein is CASSKTGNEKLFF. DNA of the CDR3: TGTGCCAGCAGCAAGACAGGAAATGAAAAACTGTTTTTT.